This T cell receptor beta chain was obtained from a study of T cell clones after liver transplantation. In the study overall: Tolerant meant at least one year fully off immunosuppression without liver enzymes above twice normal. Study-level points and caveats: In a couple of subjects, few donor cells limited the measurable donor-reactive repertoire.

On this clone itself: What it binds is not known.

Germline-derived CDR1 and CDR2 are KGHSH and LQKENI. CDR3 length: 13 residues. J was trimmed by 3 bases and V by 4 bases; bases with no gene match: 3. Assay used: immunoSEQ multiplex PCR; TCRdb lists only in-frame clones, some missing. The sample records some 70,000 clones, roughly nine tenths being singletons. The sequence came from a human donor who received a liver transplant. This sample comprised CD4+ T cells from blood, obtained before liver transplant. J is TRBJ2-7 and V is TRBV18, with 7 bases matching TRBD1. The DNA of the CDR3 is TGTGCCAGCTCACAGACAGGGAGCTACGAGCAGTACTTC. This encodes CASSQTGSYEQYF.